These T cell receptor beta chains were read from a single sample in a study of CD8 T cells in ankylosing spondylitis. TCRdb re-called the 5' RACE reads with MiXCR, one entry per CDR3 protein. The sample gives about 310,000 distinct CDR3 sequences, less than 25% of which show up once; roughly 3.6% is in the top ten. The sample taken for sequencing was blood, either unsorted or a sorted T cell fraction (not recorded which). Source of these receptors: a female donor with ankylosing spondylitis or in good health (not recorded which). Both conserved end residues are part of each CDR3. A D gene is named only where the DNA matches it firmly. A clone size is listed for some rows: how often the clone was seen (once, few, many), or a class if it is expanded.

j_call: TRBJ2-1
clone_size: -
d_call: -
v_call: TRBV14
cdr3_aa: CASSPFRGYEQFF
cdr3_nt: TGTGCCAGCTCCCCCTTTAGGGGGTATGAGCAGTTCTTC

j_call: TRBJ2-2
clone_size: -
d_call: -
v_call: TRBV11-2
cdr3_aa: CASSSSPRAGELFF
cdr3_nt: TGTGCCAGCAGCTCCTCCCCGCGGGCCGGGGAGCTGTTTTTT

j_call: TRBJ2-1
clone_size: many
d_call: -
v_call: TRBV29-1
cdr3_aa: CSVGSQRNNEQFF
cdr3_nt: TGCAGCGTTGGGTCCCAAAGGAACAATGAGCAGTTCTTC

j_call: TRBJ2-5
clone_size: many
d_call: TRBD2
v_call: TRBV20-1
cdr3_aa: CSARDGGGSQETQYF
cdr3_nt: TGCAGTGCTAGAGATGGAGGCGGGAGTCAAGAGACCCAGTACTTC

j_call: TRBJ2-3
clone_size: -
d_call: -
v_call: TRBV30
cdr3_aa: CAWSKAESTQYF
cdr3_nt: TGTGCCTGGAGTAAGGCTGAAAGTACGCAGTATTTT

j_call: TRBJ2-1
clone_size: few
d_call: -
v_call: TRBV6-1
cdr3_aa: CASTPLGEGSYNEQFF
cdr3_nt: TGTGCCAGCACCCCCCTGGGGGAAGGCTCCTACAATGAGCAGTTCTTC

j_call: TRBJ2-1
clone_size: -
d_call: -
v_call: TRBV7-2
cdr3_aa: CASSPPGTSQFF
cdr3_nt: TGTGCCAGCAGCCCCCCTGGGACGTCTCAGTTCTTC

j_call: TRBJ2-1
clone_size: few
d_call: TRBD2
v_call: TRBV30
cdr3_aa: CAWGLADYNEQFF
cdr3_nt: TGTGCCTGGGGACTAGCGGACTACAATGAGCAGTTCTTC

j_call: TRBJ1-2
clone_size: -
d_call: -
v_call: TRBV11-2
cdr3_aa: CASSWAYGYTF
cdr3_nt: TGTGCCAGCAGCTGGGCTTATGGCTACACCTTC

j_call: TRBJ2-7
clone_size: -
d_call: TRBD1
v_call: TRBV20-1
cdr3_aa: CSARGTTGISYEQYF
cdr3_nt: TGCAGTGCTAGGGGTACGACAGGGATTTCCTACGAGCAGTACTTC

j_call: TRBJ2-5
clone_size: few
d_call: -
v_call: TRBV20-1
cdr3_aa: CSAGIDTEVETQYF
cdr3_nt: TGCAGTGCTGGGATCGACACCGAGGTAGAGACCCAGTACTTC

j_call: TRBJ1-6
clone_size: -
d_call: TRBD1
v_call: TRBV7-2
cdr3_aa: CASRSGTGISPLHF
cdr3_nt: TGTGCCAGCAGGTCCGGGACAGGGATTTCACCCCTCCACTTT

j_call: TRBJ2-3
clone_size: many
d_call: -
v_call: TRBV11-2
cdr3_aa: CASSLADRAQYF
cdr3_nt: TGTGCCAGCAGCTTAGCGGACCGGGCGCAGTATTTT

j_call: TRBJ1-1
clone_size: -
d_call: -
v_call: TRBV5-6
cdr3_aa: CATTQGPNTEAFF
cdr3_nt: TGTGCCACCACACAGGGCCCGAACACTGAAGCTTTCTTT

j_call: TRBJ1-4
clone_size: few
d_call: TRBD1
v_call: TRBV18
cdr3_aa: CASRHPGTGENEKLFF
cdr3_nt: TGTGCCAGCCGACACCCTGGGACAGGGGAGAATGAAAAACTGTTTTTT

j_call: TRBJ2-1
clone_size: -
d_call: TRBD2
v_call: TRBV7-2
cdr3_aa: CASSLGSGGWDEQFF
cdr3_nt: TGTGCCAGCAGCTTAGGGTCGGGAGGCTGGGATGAGCAGTTCTTC

j_call: TRBJ2-1
clone_size: -
d_call: TRBD2
v_call: TRBV14
cdr3_aa: CASSQDGRYNEQFF
cdr3_nt: TGTGCCAGCAGCCAAGACGGGAGGTACAATGAGCAGTTCTTC

j_call: TRBJ1-1
clone_size: many
d_call: -
v_call: TRBV7-2
cdr3_aa: CASIIRAGGNQNTEAFF
cdr3_nt: TGTGCCAGCATTATCCGAGCTGGAGGGAATCAAAACACTGAAGCTTTCTTT

j_call: TRBJ2-1
clone_size: few
d_call: -
v_call: TRBV7-2
cdr3_aa: CASSLAFAGYNEQFF
cdr3_nt: TGTGCCAGCAGCTTAGCTTTCGCGGGGTACAATGAGCAGTTCTTC

j_call: TRBJ2-2
clone_size: -
d_call: -
v_call: TRBV7-2
cdr3_aa: CASNPPPGELFF
cdr3_nt: TGTGCCAGCAACCCCCCCCCCGGGGAGCTGTTTTTT

j_call: TRBJ2-3
clone_size: -
d_call: -
v_call: TRBV12-3/TRBV12-4
cdr3_aa: CASSFRDTDTQYF
cdr3_nt: TGTGCCAGCAGTTTCCGGGACACAGATACGCAGTATTTT

j_call: TRBJ2-5
clone_size: -
d_call: -
v_call: TRBV7-7
cdr3_aa: CASSLGQAETQYF
cdr3_nt: TGTGCCAGCAGCTTAGGGCAGGCGGAGACCCAGTACTTC

j_call: TRBJ2-7
clone_size: few
d_call: -
v_call: TRBV6-5
cdr3_aa: CASSYVGSQYF
cdr3_nt: TGTGCCAGCAGTTACGTGGGGAGCCAGTACTTC

j_call: TRBJ1-2
clone_size: many
d_call: -
v_call: TRBV20-1
cdr3_aa: CSARKTTAPMGGYTF
cdr3_nt: TGCAGTGCTAGAAAGACTACCGCCCCGATGGGCGGCTACACCTTC

j_call: TRBJ2-2
clone_size: -
d_call: -
v_call: TRBV7-3
cdr3_aa: CASTQDPGVGTGELFF
cdr3_nt: TGTGCCAGCACCCAAGACCCCGGGGTTGGCACCGGGGAGCTGTTTTTT

j_call: TRBJ2-3
clone_size: few
d_call: TRBD2
v_call: TRBV5-5
cdr3_aa: CASSLGAGLDGDTQYF
cdr3_nt: TGTGCCAGCAGCTTGGGAGCGGGACTGGATGGAGATACGCAGTATTTT

j_call: TRBJ1-3
clone_size: -
d_call: TRBD1
v_call: TRBV7-6
cdr3_aa: CASSSDRISGNTIYF
cdr3_nt: TGTGCCAGCAGCTCGGACAGGATCTCTGGAAACACCATATATTTT

j_call: TRBJ2-2
clone_size: few
d_call: TRBD2
v_call: TRBV11-2
cdr3_aa: CASSFHHVGTSGTGELFF
cdr3_nt: TGTGCCAGCAGCTTCCACCATGTCGGGACTAGCGGGACCGGGGAGCTGTTTTTT

j_call: TRBJ2-3
clone_size: few
d_call: TRBD2
v_call: TRBV20-1
cdr3_aa: CSASSAGGIDTQYF
cdr3_nt: TGCAGTGCTAGTTCGGCGGGAGGAATAGATACGCAGTATTTT

j_call: TRBJ2-1
clone_size: few
d_call: -
v_call: TRBV5-1
cdr3_aa: CASSLVFRGPYNEQFF
cdr3_nt: TGCGCCAGCAGCTTGGTTTTTCGTGGCCCCTACAATGAGCAGTTCTTC

j_call: TRBJ2-7
clone_size: -
d_call: TRBD1
v_call: TRBV7-2
cdr3_aa: CASSLWDSYEQYF
cdr3_nt: TGTGCCAGCAGCCTCTGGGACAGCTACGAGCAGTACTTC

j_call: TRBJ2-3
clone_size: many
d_call: -
v_call: TRBV20-1
cdr3_aa: CSAPQKRGADTQYF
cdr3_nt: TGCAGTGCGCCCCAAAAGAGGGGGGCAGATACGCAGTATTTT

j_call: TRBJ2-5
clone_size: few
d_call: TRBD1
v_call: TRBV5-1
cdr3_aa: CASHHTGGTETQYF
cdr3_nt: TGCGCCAGCCACCATACAGGGGGCACAGAGACCCAGTACTTC

j_call: TRBJ1-1
clone_size: -
d_call: TRBD1
v_call: TRBV7-8
cdr3_aa: CASSFTGTGNTEAFF
cdr3_nt: TGTGCCAGCAGCTTTACCGGGACAGGGAACACTGAAGCTTTCTTT

j_call: TRBJ2-2
clone_size: -
d_call: -
v_call: TRBV15
cdr3_aa: CATSRKPTGELFF
cdr3_nt: TGTGCCACCAGCAGGAAGCCCACCGGGGAGCTGTTTTTT

j_call: TRBJ1-5
clone_size: -
d_call: -
v_call: TRBV6-5
cdr3_aa: CASSYSSGGGSNQPQHF
cdr3_nt: TGTGCCAGCAGTTACTCGTCGGGAGGAGGGAGCAATCAGCCCCAGCATTTT

j_call: TRBJ1-2
clone_size: -
d_call: -
v_call: TRBV6-5
cdr3_aa: CASHDGYTF
cdr3_nt: TGTGCCAGCCACGATGGCTACACCTTC

j_call: TRBJ1-5
clone_size: -
d_call: -
v_call: TRBV6-2/TRBV6-3
cdr3_aa: CASTLIPSQPQHF
cdr3_nt: TGTGCCAGCACCCTCATTCCGAGTCAGCCCCAGCATTTT

j_call: TRBJ2-5
clone_size: many
d_call: -
v_call: TRBV20-1
cdr3_aa: CSARRSNLLETQYF
cdr3_nt: TGCAGTGCTAGAAGATCGAATCTTTTGGAGACCCAGTACTTC

j_call: TRBJ1-5
clone_size: few
d_call: TRBD1
v_call: TRBV25-1
cdr3_aa: CASSGQGPNQPQHF
cdr3_nt: TGTGCCAGCAGTGGACAGGGTCCCAATCAGCCCCAGCATTTT

j_call: TRBJ1-5
clone_size: many
d_call: -
v_call: TRBV12-3/TRBV12-4
cdr3_aa: CASSLEYQPQHF
cdr3_nt: TGTGCCAGCAGTTTAGAGTATCAGCCCCAGCATTTT

j_call: TRBJ1-1
clone_size: once
d_call: -
v_call: TRBV12-5
cdr3_aa: CASGLILGGEAFF
cdr3_nt: TGTGCTAGTGGCCTAATATTAGGGGGTGAAGCTTTCTTT

j_call: TRBJ2-3
clone_size: few
d_call: -
v_call: TRBV2
cdr3_aa: CASMLDTQYF
cdr3_nt: TGTGCCAGCATGTTGGATACGCAGTATTTT

j_call: TRBJ2-3
clone_size: few
d_call: -
v_call: TRBV20-1
cdr3_aa: CSARDHTKSTDTQYF
cdr3_nt: TGCAGTGCTAGAGATCACACAAAAAGCACAGATACGCAGTATTTT

j_call: TRBJ2-7
clone_size: -
d_call: TRBD1
v_call: TRBV11-2
cdr3_aa: CASSLDRGLGRSYEQYF
cdr3_nt: TGTGCCAGCAGCTTAGACAGGGGGCTCGGAAGGTCCTACGAGCAGTACTTC

j_call: TRBJ1-3
clone_size: many
d_call: -
v_call: TRBV4-3
cdr3_aa: CASSQEGNTIYF
cdr3_nt: TGCGCCAGCAGCCAAGAGGGAAACACCATATATTTT

j_call: TRBJ1-6
clone_size: few
d_call: -
v_call: TRBV12-3/TRBV12-4
cdr3_aa: CASSLRGSYNSPLHF
cdr3_nt: TGTGCCAGCAGTTTAAGGGGCTCCTATAATTCACCCCTCCACTTT

j_call: TRBJ2-3
clone_size: -
d_call: -
v_call: TRBV20-1
cdr3_aa: CSAGPRSFPDTQYF
cdr3_nt: TGCAGTGCTGGACCCCGGTCCTTCCCGGATACGCAGTATTTT

j_call: TRBJ2-3
clone_size: many
d_call: -
v_call: TRBV29-1
cdr3_aa: CSVVGGRALTDTQYF
cdr3_nt: TGCAGCGTTGTAGGGGGGAGGGCGCTAACAGATACGCAGTATTTT

j_call: TRBJ2-1
clone_size: many
d_call: -
v_call: TRBV12-3/TRBV12-4
cdr3_aa: CASRPYRDNEQFF
cdr3_nt: TGTGCCAGCAGACCTTACAGGGATAATGAGCAGTTCTTC

j_call: TRBJ1-1
clone_size: few
d_call: -
v_call: TRBV29-1
cdr3_aa: CSVEDRGGALGTEAFF
cdr3_nt: TGCAGCGTTGAAGATCGAGGGGGGGCCCTCGGGACTGAAGCTTTCTTT

j_call: TRBJ2-1
clone_size: -
d_call: TRBD2
v_call: TRBV20-1
cdr3_aa: CSTGLAGFNEQFF
cdr3_nt: TGCAGCACAGGACTAGCGGGATTCAATGAGCAGTTCTTC

j_call: TRBJ1-2
clone_size: few
d_call: -
v_call: TRBV30
cdr3_aa: CAWSSSGDGYTF
cdr3_nt: TGTGCCTGGAGTTCGTCCGGCGATGGCTACACCTTC

j_call: TRBJ2-4
clone_size: few
d_call: TRBD2
v_call: TRBV12-3/TRBV12-4
cdr3_aa: CASGGPTGTKNIQYF
cdr3_nt: TGTGCTAGCGGGGGACCTACCGGCACAAAAAACATTCAGTACTTC

j_call: TRBJ2-7
clone_size: -
d_call: -
v_call: TRBV12-3/TRBV12-4
cdr3_aa: CASSFRQIYEQYF
cdr3_nt: TGTGCCAGCAGTTTTCGGCAGATATACGAGCAGTACTTC